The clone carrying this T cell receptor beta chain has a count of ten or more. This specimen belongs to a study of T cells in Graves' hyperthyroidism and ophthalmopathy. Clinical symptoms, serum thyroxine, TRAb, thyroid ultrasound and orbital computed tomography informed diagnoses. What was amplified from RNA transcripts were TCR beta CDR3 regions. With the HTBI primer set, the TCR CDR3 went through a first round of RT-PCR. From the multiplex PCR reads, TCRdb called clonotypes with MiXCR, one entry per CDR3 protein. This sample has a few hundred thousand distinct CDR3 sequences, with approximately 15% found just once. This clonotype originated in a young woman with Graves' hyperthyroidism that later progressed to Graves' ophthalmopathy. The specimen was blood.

CDR3 protein: CASSLSSGNEQYF. CDR3 sequence (DNA): TGTGCCAGCAGTTTGTCCTCAGGGAACGAGCAGTACTTC. The rearrangement uses TRBV27 and TRBJ2-7; tentative D call: TRBD1 (5 bases). Trimming cost V 3 bases and J 5 bases, with 11 bases left between them. CDR1 is MNHEY, CDR2 SMNVEV, per germline (reference sequence). This CDR3 has 13 residues.